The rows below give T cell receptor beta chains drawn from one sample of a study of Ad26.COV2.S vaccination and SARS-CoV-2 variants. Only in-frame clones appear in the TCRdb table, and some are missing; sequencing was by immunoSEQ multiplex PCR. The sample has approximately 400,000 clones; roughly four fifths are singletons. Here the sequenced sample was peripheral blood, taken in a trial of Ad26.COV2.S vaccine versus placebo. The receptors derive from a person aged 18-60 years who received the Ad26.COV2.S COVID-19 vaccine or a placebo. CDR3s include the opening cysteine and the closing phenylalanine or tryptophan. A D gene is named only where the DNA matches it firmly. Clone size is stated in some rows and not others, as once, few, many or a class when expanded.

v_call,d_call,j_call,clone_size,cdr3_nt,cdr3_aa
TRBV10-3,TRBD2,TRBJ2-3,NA,TGTGCCATCAGTGGGACTAGCGGGGGTAGGTCAGATACGCAGTATTTT,CAISGTSGGRSDTQYF
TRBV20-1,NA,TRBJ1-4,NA,TGCAGTGCTAGATCCTCCGAAAAACTGTTTTTT,CSARSSEKLFF
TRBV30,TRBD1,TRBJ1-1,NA,TGTGCCTGGAATCCGGGACAGGTGAACACTGAAGCTTTCTTT,CAWNPGQVNTEAFF
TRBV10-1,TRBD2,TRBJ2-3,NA,TGCGCCAGCAGTGGGACTAGCGGAAGCACAGATACGCAGTATTTT,CASSGTSGSTDTQYF
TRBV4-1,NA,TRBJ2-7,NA,TGCGCCAGCAGCCAAGACCCGCAGGGTTTGGACGAGCAGTACTTC,CASSQDPQGLDEQYF
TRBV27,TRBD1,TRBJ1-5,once,TGTGCCAGCAGAGGTCGACAGGGAGGTCAGCCCCAGCATTTT,CASRGRQGGQPQHF
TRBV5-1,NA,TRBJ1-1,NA,TGCGCCAGCAGCAATTCCAGACCATACACTGAAGCTTTCTTT,CASSNSRPYTEAFF
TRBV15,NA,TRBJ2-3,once,TGTGCCACCAGCAGAGATAGGCTCGGGGGCAGGTTGAGAGATACGCAGTATTTT,CATSRDRLGGRLRDTQYF
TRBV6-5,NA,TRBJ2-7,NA,TGTGCCAGCAGTTACTCGTTTAACGGATACTACGAGCAGTACTTC,CASSYSFNGYYEQYF
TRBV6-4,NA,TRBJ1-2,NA,TGTGCCAGCAGTGTCCCCCCGGGGGATCCTGACTATGGCTACACCTTC,CASSVPPGDPDYGYTF
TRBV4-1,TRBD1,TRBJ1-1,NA,TGCGCCAGCAGCCTCCCGACAGGGAAATTGATTGGAACTGAAGCTTTCTTT,CASSLPTGKLIGTEAFF
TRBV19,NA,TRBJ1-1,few,TGTGCCAGTAGCTACGGCAGGGCTGACACTGAAGCTTTCTTT,CASSYGRADTEAFF
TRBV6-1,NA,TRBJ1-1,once,TGTGCCAGCAGTGAATTGCCTGCCATGAACACTGAAGCTTTCTTT,CASSELPAMNTEAFF
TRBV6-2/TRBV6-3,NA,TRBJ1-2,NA,TGTGCCAGCAGTCCCTCTCATTTCTATGGCTACACCTTC,CASSPSHFYGYTF
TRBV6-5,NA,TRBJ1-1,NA,TGTGCCAGCAGCTCCGGGGGGGTTGGCACTGAAGCTTTCTTT,CASSSGGVGTEAFF
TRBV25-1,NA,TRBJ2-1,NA,TGTGCCAGCAGTGGGGTCGGGTTCTACAATGAGCAGTTCTTC,CASSGVGFYNEQFF
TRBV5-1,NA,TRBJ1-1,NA,TGCGCCAGCAGCTTGGTAGGGGAGAGATGGGAAGCTTTCTTT,CASSLVGERWEAFF
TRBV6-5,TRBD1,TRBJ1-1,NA,TGTGCCAGCAGTCCGGACAGGGGGAACACTGAAGCTTTCTTT,CASSPDRGNTEAFF
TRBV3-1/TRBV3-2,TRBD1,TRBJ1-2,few,TGTGCCAGCAGCCCACCGGGACAGGCCTTGAAGGGCTACACCTTC,CASSPPGQALKGYTF
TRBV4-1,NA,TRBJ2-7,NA,TGCGCCAGCAGCCTCGACCTATTTCAGGGTTCCCACGAGCAGTACTTC,CASSLDLFQGSHEQYF
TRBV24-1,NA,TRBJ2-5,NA,TGTGCCACCAGTGATCCCACGGACAGTAGCGCCCAGTACTTC,CATSDPTDSSAQYF
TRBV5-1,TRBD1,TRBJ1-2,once,TGCGCCAGCAGCGAAACAGGGGGCCCCTATGGCTACACCTTC,CASSETGGPYGYTF
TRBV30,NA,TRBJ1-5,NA,TGTGCCTGGAGTGAGGGGGGCCCCAATCAGCCCCAGCATTTT,CAWSEGGPNQPQHF
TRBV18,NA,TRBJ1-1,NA,TGTGCCAGCTCACCGAGCCTCATGAACACTGAAGCTTTCTTT,CASSPSLMNTEAFF
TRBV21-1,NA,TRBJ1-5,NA,TGTGCCAGCAGCGAGCTGCCCCAGCATTTT,CASSELPQHF
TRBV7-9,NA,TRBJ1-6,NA,TGTGCCAGCAGCTTAGGTTCTACGGCCGAAATGTTCCTCCACTTT,CASSLGSTAEMFLHF
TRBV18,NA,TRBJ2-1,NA,TGTGCCAGCTCACCCCAGGGGTACAATGAGCAGTTCTTC,CASSPQGYNEQFF
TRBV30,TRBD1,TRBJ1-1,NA,TGTGCCTGGAGTCCCCGGGGACAGGCCTACAACACTGAAGCTTTCTTT,CAWSPRGQAYNTEAFF
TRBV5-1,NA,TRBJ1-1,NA,TGCGCCAGCAGCTTGACAGGGTCCGGGAACACTGAAGCTTTCTTT,CASSLTGSGNTEAFF
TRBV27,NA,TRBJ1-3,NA,TGTGCCAGCAGTTCCCCGTCAAGGGAGGGAAACACCATATATTTT,CASSSPSREGNTIYF
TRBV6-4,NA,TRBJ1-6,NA,TGTGCCAGCAGGAGTGGGACGGCGAATTCACCCCTCCACTTT,CASRSGTANSPLHF
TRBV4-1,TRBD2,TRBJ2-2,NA,TGCGCCAGCAGCCAAGGGACTAGCGTGCCCGGGGAGCTGTTTTTT,CASSQGTSVPGELFF
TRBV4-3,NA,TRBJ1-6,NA,TGCGCCAGCAGCCAAACCCCGCAGGGAGGCAATTCACCCCTCCACTTT,CASSQTPQGGNSPLHF
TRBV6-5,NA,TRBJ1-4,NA,TGTGCCAGCAGTACCCTTTTAGGAGCCGAAAAACTGTTTTTT,CASSTLLGAEKLFF
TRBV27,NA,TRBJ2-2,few,TGTGCCAGCAGTTTCCACCGGGACTCCAACACCGGGGAGCTGTTTTTT,CASSFHRDSNTGELFF
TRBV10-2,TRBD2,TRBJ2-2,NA,TGCGCCAGCAGGGCGGGGGGATTGAACACCGGGGAGCTGTTTTTT,CASRAGGLNTGELFF
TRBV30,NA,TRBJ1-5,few,TGTGCCTGGAGTGTACATGTCAAGAATCAGCCCCAGCATTTT,CAWSVHVKNQPQHF
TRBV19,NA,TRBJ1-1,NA,TGTGCCAGTAGCAGGGACCCCCTGGGGCCTGAAGCTTTCTTT,CASSRDPLGPEAFF
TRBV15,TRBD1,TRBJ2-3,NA,TGTGCCACCAGTCTTTACAGGGGAGAGGATACGCAGTATTTT,CATSLYRGEDTQYF
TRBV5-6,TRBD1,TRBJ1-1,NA,TGTGCCAGCAGCAAAATACTGGACAGGGTCGGCACTGAAGCTTTCTTT,CASSKILDRVGTEAFF
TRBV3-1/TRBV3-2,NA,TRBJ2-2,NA,TGTGCCAGCAGCCAAGGTATTGGGGCGCGGACCGGGGAGCTGTTTTTT,CASSQGIGARTGELFF
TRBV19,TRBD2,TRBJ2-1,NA,TGTGCCAGTAGTATAGATCGGGAGGGTAGGTTCAATGAGCAGTTCTTC,CASSIDREGRFNEQFF
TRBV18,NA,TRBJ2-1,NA,TGTGCCAGCTCACCGGGGGGGGCCCACAATGAGCAGTTCTTC,CASSPGGAHNEQFF
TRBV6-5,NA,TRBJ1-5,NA,TGTGCCAGCAGTTACTCGAAACGGAGCAATCAGCCCCAGCATTTT,CASSYSKRSNQPQHF
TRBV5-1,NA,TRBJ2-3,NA,TGCGCCAGCAGCCCGTTCGTGGGCACAGATACGCAGTATTTT,CASSPFVGTDTQYF
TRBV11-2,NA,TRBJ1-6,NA,TGTGCCAGCAGCTTAGATCACAGTTATAATTCACCCCTCCACTTT,CASSLDHSYNSPLHF